This T cell receptor (beta chain) emerged from a study of shared clonotypes between healthy human individuals. General study findings and limits: The sampled material consisted only of blood, and tissue repertoires are likely to differ. About 5.2% was the fraction of naive CD4 clonotypes found shared across a few donors. Compared with memory subsets, naive subsets generally had larger estimated richness.

A split of CD4+ cells into CD45RA+ naive and CD45RA-negative memory subsets was performed. Concerning this clone: Its antigen is not known.

The germline CDR1 and CDR2 sequences are MNHEY and SVGAGI. V was pared by 6 bases and J by 4 bases, with 12 bases between. The CDR3 has 13 residues. Produced via immunoSEQ multiplex PCR; TCRdb's table is partial and in-frame only. The sample holds 2,500,000 or so clones, 80% to 95% seen once. This rearrangement joins TRBV6-5 to TRBJ1-2; a weak D match, TRBD1 (6 bases). Sequenced: naive CD4+ T cells from PBMCs. Documented subset: CD45RA+ positively selected. The sequence was obtained from a young man in good health. Some clones in this sample may be carry-over from other donors' samples. The CDR3 region has the DNA TGTGCCAGCAGCCGACAGGACTCCTATGGCTACACCTTC. Its translation: CASSRQDSYGYTF.